Presented here are 15 T cell receptor beta chains from one specimen sequenced in a study of shared clonotypes between healthy human individuals. Naive CD8 cells were CD45RO-negative, positively selected for CCR7, excluding terminally differentiated effector memory CD45RA+ cells. Sequencing used immunoSEQ multiplex PCR; TCRdb keeps in-frame clones, though not all of them. The table shows about 2 million clones, with approximately 95% occurring only once. The sequencing input was naive CD8+ T cells sorted from blood. These receptors all stem from a man younger than 35 in good health.

V is TRBV9 and J is TRBJ2-3; 8 positions match TRBD2. The trim removed 8 bases at V and 5 bases at J, leaving 10 bases unmatched. Germline lookup yields CDR1 SGDLS and CDR2 YYNGEE. The CDR3 is 14 residues long. The CDR3 spells CASAGGAIIDTQYF. CDR3 DNA sequence: TGTGCCAGTGCCGGGGGGGCCATTATAGATACGCAGTATTTT.

V is TRBV11-2 and J is TRBJ2-7, with 10 bases lining up with TRBD1. The V and J ends lost 5 bases and 7 bases, in that order; junction bases with no gene match: 11. The CDR3 extends over 15 amino acids. Germline lookup yields CDR1 SGHAT and CDR2 FQNNGV. CDR3 sequence (DNA): TGTGCCAGCAGCCCCTCCGGGACAGGGGTCGGAGAGCAGTACTTC. The encoded protein is CASSPSGTGVGEQYF.

V and J are TRBV29-1 and TRBJ2-7, with D uncertain. CDR3 size: 12 residues. Germline V gene sequence: CDR1 SQVTM, CDR2 ANQGSEA. V was clipped by 5 bases and J by 2 bases, with 10 bases between them. The CDR3 DNA reads TGCAGCGTTTGGACGGCCCCCTACGAGCAGTACTTC. Protein sequence: CSVWTAPYEQYF.

The chain joins TRBV25-1 to TRBJ2-7, with D perhaps matching TRBD1 (6 bases). This CDR3 spans 13 amino acids. Trimming removed 9 bases at V and 2 bases at J, with 14 bases between. Germline V lookup: CDR1 MGHDK, CDR2 SYGVNS. DNA for the CDR3: TGTGCCAGTACAGGGAAAAGGACCTACGAGCAGTACTTC. Its protein product is CASTGKRTYEQYF.

The chain links TRBV5-4 to TRBJ1-1; perhaps TRBD1 as D (6 bases). The CDR3 runs 11 residues. V lost 0 bases to trimming and J lost 10 bases, with 7 bases between them. CDR1 SGHNT and CDR2 YYREEE come from the germline V gene (reference sequence). The CDR3 DNA follows: TGTGCCAGCAGCTTGGAGGGGGGAGCTTTCTTT. This translates into CASSLEGGAFF.

V and J are TRBV6-6 and TRBJ1-5; D is possibly TRBD1 (6 bases). Germline CDR1 reads MNHNY; CDR2 reads SVGAGI (reference sequence). V lost 2 bases to trimming and J lost 4 bases, with 15 bases between them. The CDR3 runs 16 residues. Here the CDR3 DNA reads TGTGCCAGCAGTTACACCGGAGAGGGGGTGAATCAGCCCCAGCATTTT. Its protein product is CASSYTGEGVNQPQHF.

This rearrangement joins TRBV18 to TRBJ1-3; D gene unclear. V shed 0 bases and J shed 1 base, with 10 bases lying between them. The CDR3 has 16 amino acids. Germline V gene data show CDR1 as KGHSH and CDR2 as LQKENI. The CDR3 is CASSPPRIGSGNTIYF. The CDR3 DNA sequence: TGTGCCAGCTCACCACCGCGAATCGGGTCTGGAAACACCATATATTTT.

V is TRBV19 and J is TRBJ1-4; 9 bases map to TRBD1. The V and J ends lost 7 bases and 0 bases, in that order; junction bases with no gene match: 6. The CDR3 runs to 16 residues. Germline CDR1 is LNHDA and CDR2 is SQIVND (reference sequence). CDR3 in DNA: TGTGCCAGTACCCTCGGGACAGGGCCAACTAATGAAAAACTGTTTTTT. It specifies CASTLGTGPTNEKLFF.

The rearrangement joins TRBV5-6 to TRBJ2-1; D is possibly TRBD2 (5 bases). V was clipped by 2 bases and J by 4 bases, with 16 bases between them. This CDR3 is built from 16 residues. CDR1 SGHDT and CDR2 YYEEEE come from the germline V gene. The CDR3 here is CASSFLIGGVYNEQFF. For the CDR3, the DNA is TGTGCCAGCAGCTTTTTAATCGGAGGAGTTTACAATGAGCAGTTCTTC.

This clone was seen just once. The V gene is TRBV2, the J gene TRBJ2-1, with D unclear. Germline V gene sequence: CDR1 SNHLY, CDR2 FYNNEI. The ends were cut back, 1 base at V and 4 bases at J, with 8 bases in the middle. The CDR3 contains 14 residues. CDR3 loop: CASSEETRYNEQFF. As DNA, the CDR3 is TGTGCCAGCAGTGAAGAGACCAGGTACAATGAGCAGTTCTTC. Full variable domain (outside the CDR3, taken from reference TRBV2 and TRBJ2-1): EPEVTQTPSHQVTQMGQEVILRCVPISNHLYFYWYRQILGQKVEFLVSFYNNEISEKSEIFDDQFSVERPDGSNFTLKIRSTKLEDSAMYFCASSEETRYNEQFFGPGTRLTVL.

The V gene is TRBV4-1, the J gene TRBJ2-1; 11 positions agree with TRBD2. This CDR3 has 15 amino acids. V was pared by 4 bases and J by 7 bases, with 6 bases of the junction left unmatched. Germline V gives CDR1 MGHRA, CDR2 YSYEKL. CDR3 nucleotide sequence: TGCGCCAGCAGCCCCCCGGCTAGCGGGGGGAATGAGCAGTTCTTC. Its protein product is CASSPPASGGNEQFF.

CDR3 nucleotide sequence: TGTGCCAGCAGTTTATCGCCCCTGGCCTCACCCCTCCACTTT. Its protein is CASSLSPLASPLHF. This sequence joins TRBV28 and TRBJ1-6; D not resolved. Trimming cost V 1 base and J 10 bases, with 11 bases left between them. This CDR3 is built from 14 residues. Germline CDR1 and CDR2: MDHEN and SYDVKM.

The genes are TRBV7-9 and TRBJ2-5; 7 bases are a match to TRBD1. Unmatched junction bases numbered 17, after V lost 5 bases and J lost 5 bases. The V gene's germline CDR1 is SEHNR and CDR2 FQNEAQ (reference sequence). The length of the CDR3 is 17 residues. The CDR3 is CASSPPLRTGTRETQYF. CDR3 nucleotides: TGTGCCAGCAGCCCACCCTTGAGGACAGGCACGAGGGAGACCCAGTACTTC.

The V gene is TRBV4-1, the J gene TRBJ2-3; 8 positions agree with TRBD2. The CDR3 is 19 residues long. The germline V gene encodes CDR1 MGHRA and CDR2 YSYEKL. The junction had 15 bases not matched to a gene; V was cut back by 4 bases and J by 0 bases. As DNA, the CDR3 is TGCGCCAGCAGCCGAAACCACGCCGCTCTAGCGGGTAGCACAGATACGCAGTATTTT. Translation gives CASSRNHAALAGSTDTQYF.

The CDR3 protein is CASTVAGELFF. The CDR3 nucleotides read TGCGCCAGCACGGTAGCCGGGGAGCTGTTTTTT. This rearrangement joins TRBV10-2 to TRBJ2-2; the D is unclear. The V gene's germline CDR1 is WSHSY and CDR2 SAAADI. The V end lost 7 bases, the J end lost 6 bases, and 6 bases lay between the germline ends. The CDR3 loop spans 11 amino acids.